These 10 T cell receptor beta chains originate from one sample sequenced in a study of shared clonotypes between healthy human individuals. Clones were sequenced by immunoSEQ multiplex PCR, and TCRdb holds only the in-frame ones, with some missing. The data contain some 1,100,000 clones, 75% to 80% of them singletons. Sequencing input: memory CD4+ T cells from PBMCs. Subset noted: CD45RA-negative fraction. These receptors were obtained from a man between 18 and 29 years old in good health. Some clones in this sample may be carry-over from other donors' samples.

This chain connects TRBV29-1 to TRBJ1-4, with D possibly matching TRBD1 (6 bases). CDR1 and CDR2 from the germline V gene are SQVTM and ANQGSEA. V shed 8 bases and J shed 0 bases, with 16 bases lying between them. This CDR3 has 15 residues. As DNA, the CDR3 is TGCAGCACTCGAGGGGGGTCGGCAACTAATGAAAAACTGTTTTTT. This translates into CSTRGGSATNEKLFF.

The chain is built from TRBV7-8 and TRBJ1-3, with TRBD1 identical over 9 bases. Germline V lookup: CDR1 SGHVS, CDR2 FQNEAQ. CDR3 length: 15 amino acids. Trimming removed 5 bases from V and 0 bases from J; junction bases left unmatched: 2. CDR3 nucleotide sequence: TGTGCCAGCAGCCGGGGACAGGGCTCTGGAAACACCATATATTTT. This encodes CASSRGQGSGNTIYF.

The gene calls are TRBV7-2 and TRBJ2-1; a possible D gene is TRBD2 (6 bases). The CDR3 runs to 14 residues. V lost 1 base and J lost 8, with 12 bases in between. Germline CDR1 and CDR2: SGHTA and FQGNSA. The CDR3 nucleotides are TGTGCCAGCAGCTTAGGCGGGACGCGAGATGAGCAGTTCTTC. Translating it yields CASSLGGTRDEQFF.

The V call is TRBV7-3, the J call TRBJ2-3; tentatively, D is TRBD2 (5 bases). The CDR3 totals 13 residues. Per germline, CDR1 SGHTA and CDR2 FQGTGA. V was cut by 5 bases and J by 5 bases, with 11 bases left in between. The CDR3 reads CASSPFRGDTQYF. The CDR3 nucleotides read TGTGCCAGCAGCCCTTTCCGGGGAGATACGCAGTATTTT.

As DNA, the CDR3 is TGTGCCAGCAGCGCACCAGTCGACAGGGACTATGGCTACACCTTC. Its translation is CASSAPVDRDYGYTF. The rearrangement joins TRBV5-6 to TRBJ1-2; 7 bases map to TRBD1. The V gene end was trimmed by 4 bases and the J gene end by 3 bases; junction bases not matched to a gene: 9. Germline V gives CDR1 SGHDT, CDR2 YYEEEE. The CDR3 is 15 residues long. Filled out from reference TRBV5-6 and TRBJ1-2, the complete variable domain reads DAGVTQSPTHLIKTRGQQVTLRCSPKSGHDTVSWYQQALGQGPQFIFQYYEEEERQRGNFPDRFSGHQFPNYSSELNVNALLLGDSALYLCASSAPVDRDYGYTFGSGTRLTVV.

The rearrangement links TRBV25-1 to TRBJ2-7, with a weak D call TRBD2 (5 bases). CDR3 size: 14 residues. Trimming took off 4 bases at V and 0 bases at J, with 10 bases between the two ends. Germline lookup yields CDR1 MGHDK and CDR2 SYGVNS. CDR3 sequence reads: CASSGKRGSYEQYF. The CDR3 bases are TGTGCCAGCAGTGGCAAACGGGGCTCCTACGAGCAGTACTTC.

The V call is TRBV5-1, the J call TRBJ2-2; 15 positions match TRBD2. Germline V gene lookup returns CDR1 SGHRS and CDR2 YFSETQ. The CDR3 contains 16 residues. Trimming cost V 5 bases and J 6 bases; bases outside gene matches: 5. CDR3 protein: CASRYGLAGGPGELFF. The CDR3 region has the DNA TGCGCCAGCAGATACGGACTAGCGGGAGGGCCCGGGGAGCTGTTTTTT. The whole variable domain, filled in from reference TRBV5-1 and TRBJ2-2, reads KAGVTQTPRYLIKTRGQQVTLSCSPISGHRSVSWYQQTPGQGLQFLFEYFSETQRNKGNFPGRFSGRQFSNSRSEMNVSTLELGDSALYLCASRYGLAGGPGELFFGEGSRLTVL.

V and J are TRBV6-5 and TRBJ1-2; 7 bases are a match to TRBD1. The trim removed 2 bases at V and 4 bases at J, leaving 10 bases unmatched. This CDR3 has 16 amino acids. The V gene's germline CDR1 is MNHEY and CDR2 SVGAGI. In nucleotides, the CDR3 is TGTGCCAGCAGTTACAGACCTCAGGGGACAGTCTATGGCTACACCTTC. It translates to CASSYRPQGTVYGYTF.

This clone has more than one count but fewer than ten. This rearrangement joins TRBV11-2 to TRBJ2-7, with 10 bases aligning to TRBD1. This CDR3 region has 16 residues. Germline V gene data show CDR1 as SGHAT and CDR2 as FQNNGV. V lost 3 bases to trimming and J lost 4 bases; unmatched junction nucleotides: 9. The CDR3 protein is CASSLTGGAGFYEQYF. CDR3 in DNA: TGTGCCAGCAGCTTGACAGGGGGCGCTGGGTTTTACGAGCAGTACTTC.

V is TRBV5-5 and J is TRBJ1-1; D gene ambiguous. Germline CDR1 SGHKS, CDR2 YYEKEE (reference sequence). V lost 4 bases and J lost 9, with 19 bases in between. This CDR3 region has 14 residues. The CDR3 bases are TGTGCCAGCAGCCCCCTTTCTGGGTGGATTAAAGCTTTCTTT. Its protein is CASSPLSGWIKAFF.